This is a list of T cell receptor beta chains from one sample in a study of technical replicates of blood from a handful of donors. Repertoires were generated with immunoSEQ multiplex PCR, while TCRdb's copy carries only in-frame clones and drops some. The data show 60,000 to 65,000 clones, around 87% seen once. The material sequenced was PBMCs. The receptors derive from a human donor in good health. Some clones in this sample may be carry-over from other donors' samples. CDR3s include the opening cysteine and the closing phenylalanine or tryptophan. D genes are given only for firm matches. Clone size, where shown, is once, few, many, or a class for clones that have expanded.

TRBV5-4	NA	TRBJ2-1	once	CASSAYNEQFF	TGTGCCAGCAGCGCGTACAATGAGCAGTTCTTC
TRBV7-8	NA	TRBJ1-1	NA	CASSAGTSEAFF	TGTGCCAGCAGCGCAGGGACTAGTGAAGCTTTCTTT
TRBV18	NA	TRBJ1-1	once	CASSRYQGDVMNTEAFF	TGTGCCAGCTCACGGTACCAAGGGGATGTCATGAACACTGAAGCTTTCTTT
TRBV11-3	NA	TRBJ2-1	NA	CASSEAGWNNEQFF	TGTGCCAGCAGCGAGGCAGGGTGGAACAATGAGCAGTTCTTC
TRBV6-5	TRBD1	TRBJ1-1	NA	CASSRDRVEAFF	TGTGCCAGCAGCCGCGACAGGGTAGAAGCTTTCTTT
TRBV28	TRBD1	TRBJ2-1	once	CASRRTGGFNNEQFF	TGTGCCAGCAGAAGGACAGGGGGATTCAACAATGAGCAGTTCTTC
TRBV4-1	TRBD1	TRBJ1-5	NA	CASSQDGPGQKSNQPQHF	TGCGCCAGCAGCCAAGATGGCCCGGGACAGAAAAGCAATCAGCCCCAGCATTTT
TRBV7-2	NA	TRBJ2-3	NA	CASSSSGEGRTDTQYF	TGTGCCAGCAGCTCCTCAGGGGAGGGGCGAACAGATACGCAGTATTTT
TRBV30	NA	TRBJ2-3	NA	CAWSNSGGTQYF	TGTGCCTGGAGTAACTCAGGTGGTACGCAGTATTTT
TRBV7-9	TRBD1	TRBJ1-1	few	CASSLMGQGTEAFF	TGTGCCAGCAGCTTAATGGGACAGGGGACTGAAGCTTTCTTT
TRBV7-2	NA	TRBJ1-1	NA	CASSFDRVTEAFF	TGTGCCAGCAGCTTTGACAGAGTCACTGAAGCTTTCTTT
TRBV2	NA	TRBJ1-2	NA	CASSETGPSNYGYTF	TGTGCCAGCAGCGAAACAGGGCCCTCTAACTATGGCTACACCTTC
TRBV30	TRBD2	TRBJ2-1	NA	CAWSASGRANNEQFF	TGTGCCTGGAGTGCTAGCGGGAGGGCAAACAATGAGCAGTTCTTC
TRBV7-3	TRBD1	TRBJ1-2	NA	CASSLNYRGREGYTF	TGTGCCAGCAGCTTAAATTACAGGGGGCGCGAGGGCTACACCTTC
TRBV18	TRBD2	TRBJ2-5	NA	CASSPPRLAGQETQYF	TGTGCCAGCTCACCACCGCGGCTAGCGGGTCAAGAGACCCAGTACTTC
TRBV7-3	NA	TRBJ2-2	NA	CASSLVPGNTGELFF	TGTGCCAGCAGCTTAGTTCCAGGCAACACCGGGGAGCTGTTTTTT
TRBV6-5	NA	TRBJ2-6	NA	CASSYSWSSGANVLTF	TGTGCCAGCAGTTACTCTTGGAGCTCTGGGGCCAACGTCCTGACTTTC
TRBV7-9	TRBD2	TRBJ2-1	NA	CASSGLDPLF	TGTGCCAGCAGTGGACTAGATCCGCTCTTC
TRBV7-2	TRBD2	TRBJ2-5	NA	CASSYQAVAGVETQYF	TGTGCCAGCAGCTACCAAGCGGTAGCGGGAGTTGAGACCCAGTACTTC
TRBV9	NA	TRBJ1-6	NA	CASSEPSGKGSSPLHF	TGTGCCAGCAGCGAGCCCTCCGGGAAAGGATCTTCACCCCTCCACTTT
TRBV29-1	TRBD2	TRBJ2-1	NA	CSVTSALYNEQFF	TGCAGCGTGACTAGCGCGCTTTACAATGAGCAGTTCTTC
TRBV7-6	TRBD2	TRBJ2-3	NA	CASSPHGLAGGTDTQYF	TGTGCCAGCAGCCCTCACGGACTAGCGGGGGGCACAGATACGCAGTATTTT
TRBV4-1	TRBD1	TRBJ2-7	NA	CASSQGTGGGEQYF	TGCGCCAGCAGCCAAGGGACAGGGGGAGGCGAGCAGTACTTC
TRBV23-1	TRBD1	TRBJ1-2	NA	CASSLRGQEAYGYTF	TGCGCCAGCAGTCTGCGGGGACAGGAGGCCTATGGCTACACCTTC
TRBV7-2	TRBD1	TRBJ2-7	NA	CASSSTTGAPSYEQYF	TGTGCCAGCAGCTCAACCACAGGGGCGCCTTCGTACGAGCAGTACTTC
TRBV5-6	NA	TRBJ1-2	NA	CASSTRTKSYGYTF	TGTGCCAGCAGCACTAGGACGAAATCTTATGGCTACACCTTC
TRBV6-6	TRBD1	TRBJ1-3	few	CASRRDRLSGNTIYF	TGTGCCAGCAGACGGGACAGGCTCTCTGGAAACACCATATATTTT
TRBV4-2	NA	TRBJ2-7	NA	CASSQDEGDKTYEQYF	TGTGCCAGCAGCCAAGACGAGGGGGACAAGACCTACGAGCAGTACTTC
TRBV12-5	TRBD1	TRBJ2-5	NA	CASAPDRGLETQYF	TGTGCTAGTGCCCCCGACAGGGGGCTAGAGACCCAGTACTTC
TRBV2	NA	TRBJ1-4	NA	CASSEQGMPNEKLFF	TGTGCCAGCAGTGAGCAGGGGATGCCTAATGAAAAACTGTTTTTT
TRBV5-1	TRBD2	TRBJ2-5	NA	CASRQLAGGQETQYF	TGCGCCAGCAGACAACTAGCGGGGGGGCAGGAGACCCAGTACTTC
TRBV19	TRBD1	TRBJ1-2	NA	CASSMDRGFTF	TGTGCCAGTAGTATGGACAGGGGGTTCACCTTC
TRBV4-3	NA	TRBJ2-7	NA	CASSQATGGVGYEQYF	TGCGCCAGCAGCCAGGCCACAGGGGGGGTGGGCTACGAGCAGTACTTC
TRBV7-9	TRBD2	TRBJ2-3	NA	CASSLALGGGAFDTQYF	TGTGCCAGCAGCTTAGCTCTAGGCGGGGGGGCATTCGATACGCAGTATTTT
TRBV5-4	TRBD2	TRBJ2-3	once	CASSLSGTRQDTQYF	TGTGCCAGCAGCTTGTCCGGGACTAGGCAGGATACGCAGTATTTT
TRBV6-5	NA	TRBJ2-3	NA	CASRRPSTDTQYF	TGTGCCAGCAGGAGGCCTAGCACAGATACGCAGTATTTT
TRBV6-4	NA	TRBJ2-2	NA	CASSQLGWGPNTGELFF	TGTGCCAGCAGCCAACTGGGATGGGGGCCGAACACCGGGGAGCTGTTTTTT
TRBV6-5	TRBD1	TRBJ1-1	once	CASKQGRNTEAFF	TGTGCCAGTAAACAGGGGAGGAACACTGAAGCTTTCTTT
TRBV7-9	TRBD2	TRBJ2-3	NA	CASSAGTSGSLDTQYF	TGTGCCAGCAGCGCGGGGACTAGCGGGAGTTTAGATACGCAGTATTTT
TRBV5-1	TRBD2	TRBJ2-5	NA	CASSSGTSGGGETQYF	TGCGCCAGCAGCTCTGGGACTAGCGGGGGGGGAGAGACCCAGTACTTC
TRBV15	TRBD2	TRBJ2-7	NA	CATSRDRAGVDYEQYF	TGTGCCACCAGCAGAGACCGAGCGGGAGTTGACTACGAGCAGTACTTC
TRBV5-8	TRBD1	TRBJ1-1	once	CASSFRDRGMNTEAFF	TGTGCCAGCAGCTTCCGGGACAGGGGCATGAACACTGAAGCTTTCTTT
TRBV18	NA	TRBJ1-6	NA	CASPTPGRVLSPLHF	TGTGCCAGCCCCACCCCGGGGAGAGTCCTTTCACCCCTCCACTTT
TRBV2	NA	TRBJ2-1	NA	CASSVPGRGTYNEQFF	TGTGCCAGCAGTGTACCGGGGAGGGGGACCTACAATGAGCAGTTCTTC
TRBV19	NA	TRBJ1-1	few	CASSAPSGGNTEAFF	TGTGCCAGTAGTGCTCCCTCGGGGGGGAACACTGAAGCTTTCTTT
TRBV10-1	TRBD2	TRBJ2-7	once	CASSESSSGSSYEQYF	TGCGCCAGCAGTGAGTCGAGTAGCGGGAGCTCCTACGAGCAGTACTTC
TRBV10-2	TRBD2	TRBJ2-7	NA	CASSDPSGGPYEQYF	TGCGCCAGCAGTGATCCTAGCGGAGGTCCCTACGAGCAGTACTTC
TRBV6-5	NA	TRBJ2-7	NA	CASSYSWAVRHEQYF	TGTGCCAGCAGTTACTCGTGGGCTGTAAGGCACGAGCAGTACTTC
TRBV27	NA	TRBJ2-6	NA	CASSLSVWTSGANVLTF	TGTGCCAGCAGTTTATCGGTATGGACATCTGGGGCCAACGTCCTGACTTTC
TRBV7-2	NA	TRBJ1-6	few	CASSSGTPRSGYYNSPLHF	TGTGCCAGCAGTTCCGGGACTCCCCGCTCGGGCTACTATAATTCACCCCTCCACTTT
TRBV10-3	NA	TRBJ2-7	NA	CAIGTETYEQYF	TGTGCCATCGGGACTGAGACCTACGAGCAGTACTTC
TRBV19	NA	TRBJ2-7	NA	CASSMSSDEQYF	TGTGCCAGTAGTATGAGTAGTGACGAGCAGTACTTC
TRBV2	NA	TRBJ2-3	NA	CASGQGPDTQYF	TGTGCCAGCGGCCAGGGTCCAGATACGCAGTATTTT
TRBV25-1	NA	TRBJ1-6	NA	CASSDDRGYNSPLHF	TGTGCCAGCAGTGACGATAGGGGTTATAATTCACCCCTCCACTTT
TRBV5-1	TRBD1	TRBJ2-1	NA	CASSPGQVFYNEQFF	TGCGCCAGCAGCCCGGGACAGGTCTTCTACAATGAGCAGTTCTTC